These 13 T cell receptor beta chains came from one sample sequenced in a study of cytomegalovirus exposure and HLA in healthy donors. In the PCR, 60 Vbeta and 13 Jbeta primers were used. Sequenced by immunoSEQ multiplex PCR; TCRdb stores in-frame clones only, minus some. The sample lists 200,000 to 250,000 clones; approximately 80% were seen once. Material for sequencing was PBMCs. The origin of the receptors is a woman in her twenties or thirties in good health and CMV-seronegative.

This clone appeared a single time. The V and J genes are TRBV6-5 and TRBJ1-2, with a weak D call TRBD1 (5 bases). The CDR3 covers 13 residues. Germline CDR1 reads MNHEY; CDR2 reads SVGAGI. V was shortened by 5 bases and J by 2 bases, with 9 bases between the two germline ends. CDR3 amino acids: CASSPGGNYGYTF. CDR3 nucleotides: TGTGCCAGCAGTCCCGGGGGGAACTATGGCTACACCTTC.

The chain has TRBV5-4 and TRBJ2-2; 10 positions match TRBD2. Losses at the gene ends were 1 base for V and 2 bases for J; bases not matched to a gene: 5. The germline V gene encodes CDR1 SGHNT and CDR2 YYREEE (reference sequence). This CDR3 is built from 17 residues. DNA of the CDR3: TGTGCCAGCAGCTTGAAGAGCGGGAGGGCCAACACCGGGGAGCTGTTTTTT. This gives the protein CASSLKSGRANTGELFF.

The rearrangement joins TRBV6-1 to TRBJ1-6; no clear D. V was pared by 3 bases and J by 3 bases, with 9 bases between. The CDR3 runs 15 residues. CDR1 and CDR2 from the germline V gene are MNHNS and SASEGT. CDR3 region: CASSEGGLYNSPLHF. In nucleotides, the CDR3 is TGTGCCAGCAGTGAGGGAGGGCTCTATAATTCACCCCTCCACTTT.

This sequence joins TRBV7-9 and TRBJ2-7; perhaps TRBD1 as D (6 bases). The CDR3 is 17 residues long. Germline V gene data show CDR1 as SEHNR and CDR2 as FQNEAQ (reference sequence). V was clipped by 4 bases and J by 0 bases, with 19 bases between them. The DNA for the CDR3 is TGTGCCAGCAGCTACGGTTACCAGGGGAAAAGCTCCTACGAGCAGTACTTC. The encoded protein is CASSYGYQGKSSYEQYF.

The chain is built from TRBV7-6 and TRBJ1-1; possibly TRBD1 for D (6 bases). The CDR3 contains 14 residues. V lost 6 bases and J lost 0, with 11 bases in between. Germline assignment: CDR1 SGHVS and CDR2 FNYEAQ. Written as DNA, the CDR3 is TGTGCCAGCAGTCCGTCAGGGGTGAACACTGAAGCTTTCTTT. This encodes CASSPSGVNTEAFF.

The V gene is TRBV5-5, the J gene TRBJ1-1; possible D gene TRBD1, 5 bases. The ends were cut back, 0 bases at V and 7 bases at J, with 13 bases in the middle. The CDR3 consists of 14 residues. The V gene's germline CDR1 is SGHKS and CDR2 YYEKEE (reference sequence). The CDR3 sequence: CASSLVGQGGEAFF. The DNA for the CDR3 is TGTGCCAGCAGCTTGGTCGGCCAGGGTGGTGAAGCTTTCTTT.

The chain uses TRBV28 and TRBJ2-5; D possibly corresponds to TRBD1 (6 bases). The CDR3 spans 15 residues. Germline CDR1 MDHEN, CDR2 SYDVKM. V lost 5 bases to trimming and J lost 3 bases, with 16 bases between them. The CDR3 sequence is CASSGRDTRKETQYF. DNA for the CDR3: TGTGCCAGCAGTGGCCGGGACACTCGAAAAGAGACCCAGTACTTC. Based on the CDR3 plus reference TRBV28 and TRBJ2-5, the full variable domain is DVKVTQSSRYLVKRTGEKVFLECVQDMDHENMFWYRQDPGLGLRLIYFSYDVKMKEKGDIPEGYSVSREKKERFSLILESASTNQTSMYLCASSGRDTRKETQYFGPGTRLLVL.

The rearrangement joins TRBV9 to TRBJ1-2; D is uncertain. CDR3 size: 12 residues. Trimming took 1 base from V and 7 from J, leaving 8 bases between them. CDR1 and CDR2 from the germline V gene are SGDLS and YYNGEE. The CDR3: CASSVIFGGYTF. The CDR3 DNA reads TGTGCCAGCAGCGTAATATTCGGTGGCTACACCTTC.

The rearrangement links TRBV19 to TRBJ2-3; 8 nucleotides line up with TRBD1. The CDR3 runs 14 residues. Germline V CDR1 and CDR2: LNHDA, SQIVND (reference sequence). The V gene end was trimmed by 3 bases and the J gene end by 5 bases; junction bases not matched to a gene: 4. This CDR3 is CASSMEGQEDTQYF. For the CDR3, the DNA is TGTGCCAGTAGTATGGAGGGACAGGAAGATACGCAGTATTTT.

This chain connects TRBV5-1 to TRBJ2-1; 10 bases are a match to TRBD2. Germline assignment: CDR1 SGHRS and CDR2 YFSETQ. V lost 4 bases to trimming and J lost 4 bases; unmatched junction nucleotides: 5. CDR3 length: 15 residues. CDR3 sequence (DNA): TGCGCCAGCAGCGTACTAGCGGGGCCATACAATGAGCAGTTCTTC. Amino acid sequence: CASSVLAGPYNEQFF. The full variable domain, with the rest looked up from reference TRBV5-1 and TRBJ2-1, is KAGVTQTPRYLIKTRGQQVTLSCSPISGHRSVSWYQQTPGQGLQFLFEYFSETQRNKGNFPGRFSGRQFSNSRSEMNVSTLELGDSALYLCASSVLAGPYNEQFFGPGTRLTVL.

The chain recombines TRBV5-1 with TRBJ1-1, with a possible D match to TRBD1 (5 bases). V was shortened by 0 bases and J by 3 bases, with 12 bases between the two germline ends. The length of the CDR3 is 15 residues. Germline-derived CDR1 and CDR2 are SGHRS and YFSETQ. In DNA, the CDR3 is TGCGCCAGCAGCTTGGCCTCAGGGAGGGACACTGAAGCTTTCTTT. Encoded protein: CASSLASGRDTEAFF.

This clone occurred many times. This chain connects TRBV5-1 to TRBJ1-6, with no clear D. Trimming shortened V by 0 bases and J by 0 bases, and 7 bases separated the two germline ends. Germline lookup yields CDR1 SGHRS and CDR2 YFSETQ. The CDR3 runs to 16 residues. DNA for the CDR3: TGCGCCAGCAGCTTGGCTGGCAGCTCCTATAATTCACCCCTCCACTTT. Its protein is CASSLAGSSYNSPLHF.

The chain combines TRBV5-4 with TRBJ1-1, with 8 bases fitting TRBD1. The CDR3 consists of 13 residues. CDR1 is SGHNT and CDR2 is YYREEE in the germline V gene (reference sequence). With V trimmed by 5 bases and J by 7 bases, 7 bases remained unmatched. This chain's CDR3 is CASRGDRGGEAFF. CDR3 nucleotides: TGTGCCAGCAGGGGAGACAGGGGAGGTGAAGCTTTCTTT.